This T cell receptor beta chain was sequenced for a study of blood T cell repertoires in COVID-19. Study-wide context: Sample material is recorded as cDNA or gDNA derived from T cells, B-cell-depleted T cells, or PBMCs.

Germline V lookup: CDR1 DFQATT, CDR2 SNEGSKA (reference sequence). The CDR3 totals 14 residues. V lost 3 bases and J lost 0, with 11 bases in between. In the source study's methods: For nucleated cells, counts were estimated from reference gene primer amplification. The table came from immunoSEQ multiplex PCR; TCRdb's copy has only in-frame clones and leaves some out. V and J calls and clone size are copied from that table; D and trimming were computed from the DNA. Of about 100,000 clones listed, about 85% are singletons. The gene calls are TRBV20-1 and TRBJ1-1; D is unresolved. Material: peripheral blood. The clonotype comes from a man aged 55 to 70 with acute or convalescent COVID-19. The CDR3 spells CSASTAVMNTEAFF. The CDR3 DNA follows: TGCAGTGCTAGTACAGCAGTCATGAACACTGAAGCTTTCTTT.